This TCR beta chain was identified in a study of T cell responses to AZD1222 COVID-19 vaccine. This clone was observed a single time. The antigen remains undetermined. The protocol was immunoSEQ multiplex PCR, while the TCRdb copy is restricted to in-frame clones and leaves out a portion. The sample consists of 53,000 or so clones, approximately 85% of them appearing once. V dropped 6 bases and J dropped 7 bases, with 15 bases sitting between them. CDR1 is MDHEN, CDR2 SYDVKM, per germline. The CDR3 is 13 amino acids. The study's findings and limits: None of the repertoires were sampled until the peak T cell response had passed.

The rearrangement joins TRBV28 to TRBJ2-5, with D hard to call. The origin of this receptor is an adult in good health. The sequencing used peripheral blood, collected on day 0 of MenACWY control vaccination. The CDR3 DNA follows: TGTGCCAGCAGCCTCCCGGGTTTCGGGACCCAGTACTTC. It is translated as CASSLPGFGTQYF.